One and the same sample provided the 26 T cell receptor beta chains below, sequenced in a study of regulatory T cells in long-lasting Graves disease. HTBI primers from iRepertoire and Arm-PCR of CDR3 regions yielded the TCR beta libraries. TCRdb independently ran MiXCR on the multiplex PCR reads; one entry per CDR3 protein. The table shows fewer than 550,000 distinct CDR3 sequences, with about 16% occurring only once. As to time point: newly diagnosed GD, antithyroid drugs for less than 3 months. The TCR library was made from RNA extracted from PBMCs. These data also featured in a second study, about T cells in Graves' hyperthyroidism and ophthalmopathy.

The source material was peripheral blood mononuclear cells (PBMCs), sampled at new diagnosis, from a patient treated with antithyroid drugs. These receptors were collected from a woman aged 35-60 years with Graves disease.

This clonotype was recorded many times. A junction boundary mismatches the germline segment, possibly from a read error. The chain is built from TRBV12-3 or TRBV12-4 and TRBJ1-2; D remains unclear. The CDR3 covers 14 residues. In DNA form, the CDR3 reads TGTGCCAGCAGTTTAGGAGTGTCTAACTATGACTACACCTTC. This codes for CASSLGVSNYDYTF.

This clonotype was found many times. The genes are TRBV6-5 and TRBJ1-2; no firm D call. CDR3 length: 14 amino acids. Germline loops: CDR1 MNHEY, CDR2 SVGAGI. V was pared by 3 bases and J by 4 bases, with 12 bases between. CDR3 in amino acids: CASSYSNVGYGYTF. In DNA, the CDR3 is TGTGCCAGCAGTTATTCGAACGTTGGCTATGGCTACACCTTC.

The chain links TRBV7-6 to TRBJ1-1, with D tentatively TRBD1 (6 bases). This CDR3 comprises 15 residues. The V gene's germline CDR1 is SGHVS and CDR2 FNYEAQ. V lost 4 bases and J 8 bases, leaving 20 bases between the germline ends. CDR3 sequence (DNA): TGTGCCAGCAGCTCACAACAGGGCGGGACTGACGAAGCTTTCTTT. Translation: CASSSQQGGTDEAFF.

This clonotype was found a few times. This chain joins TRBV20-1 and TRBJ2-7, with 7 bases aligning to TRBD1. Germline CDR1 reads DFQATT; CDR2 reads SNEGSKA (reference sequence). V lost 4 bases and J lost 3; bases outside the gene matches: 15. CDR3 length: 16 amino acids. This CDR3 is CSATPYRTGPIYEQYF. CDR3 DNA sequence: TGCAGTGCTACCCCTTACCGGACAGGTCCCATCTACGAGCAGTACTTC.

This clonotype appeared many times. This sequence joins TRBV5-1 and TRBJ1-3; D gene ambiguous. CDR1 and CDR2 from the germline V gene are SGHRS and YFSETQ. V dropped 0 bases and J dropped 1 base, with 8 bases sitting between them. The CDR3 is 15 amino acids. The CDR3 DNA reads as TGCGCCAGCAGCTTGGTGGACCCATCTGGAAACACCATATATTTT. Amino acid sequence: CASSLVDPSGNTIYF. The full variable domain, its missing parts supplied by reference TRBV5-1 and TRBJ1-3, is KAGVTQTPRYLIKTRGQQVTLSCSPISGHRSVSWYQQTPGQGLQFLFEYFSETQRNKGNFPGRFSGRQFSNSRSEMNVSTLELGDSALYLCASSLVDPSGNTIYFGEGSWLTVV.

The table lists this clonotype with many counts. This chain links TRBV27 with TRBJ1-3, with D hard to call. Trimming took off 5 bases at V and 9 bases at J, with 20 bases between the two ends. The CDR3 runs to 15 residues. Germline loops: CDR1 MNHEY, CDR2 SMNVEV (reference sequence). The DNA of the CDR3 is TGTGCCAGCAGTCCCTCCCCCGATATTCGGGGCACCATATATTTT. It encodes CASSPSPDIRGTIYF.

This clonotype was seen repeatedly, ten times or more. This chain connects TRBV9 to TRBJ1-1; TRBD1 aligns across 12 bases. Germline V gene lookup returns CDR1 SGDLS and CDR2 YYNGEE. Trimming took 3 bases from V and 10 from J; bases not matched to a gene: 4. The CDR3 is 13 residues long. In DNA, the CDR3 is TGTGCCAGCAGCGACCGGGACAGGGGGCGAGCTTTCTTT. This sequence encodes CASSDRDRGRAFF.

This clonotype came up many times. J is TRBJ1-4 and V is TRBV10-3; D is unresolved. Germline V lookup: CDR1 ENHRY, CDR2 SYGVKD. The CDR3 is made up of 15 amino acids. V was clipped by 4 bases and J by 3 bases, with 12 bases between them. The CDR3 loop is CAISVGEEANEKLFF. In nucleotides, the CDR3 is TGTGCCATCAGTGTTGGGGAGGAGGCTAATGAAAAACTGTTTTTT.

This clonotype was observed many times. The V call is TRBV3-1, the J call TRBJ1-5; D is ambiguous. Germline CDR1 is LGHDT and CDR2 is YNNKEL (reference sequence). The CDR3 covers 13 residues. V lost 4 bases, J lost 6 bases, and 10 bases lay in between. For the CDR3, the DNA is TGTGCCAGCAGCCCGAACATGGCTCAGCCCCAGCATTTT. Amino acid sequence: CASSPNMAQPQHF.

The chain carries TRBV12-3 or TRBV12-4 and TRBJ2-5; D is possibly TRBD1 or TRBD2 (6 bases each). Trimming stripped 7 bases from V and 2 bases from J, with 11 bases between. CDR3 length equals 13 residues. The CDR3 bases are TGTGCCAGCAAAGGGGGGATACAAGAGACCCAGTACTTC. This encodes CASKGGIQETQYF.

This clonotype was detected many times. The CDR3 spells CASSLWGRTGGAGELFF. The DNA for the CDR3 is TGTGCCAGCAGTTTATGGGGACGGACAGGGGGGGCCGGGGAGCTGTTTTTT. This chain joins TRBV28 and TRBJ2-2, with 10 nucleotides matching TRBD1. Germline V gene lookup returns CDR1 MDHEN and CDR2 SYDVKM. The trim removed 0 bases at V and 6 bases at J, leaving 7 bases unmatched. The CDR3 extends over 17 amino acids.

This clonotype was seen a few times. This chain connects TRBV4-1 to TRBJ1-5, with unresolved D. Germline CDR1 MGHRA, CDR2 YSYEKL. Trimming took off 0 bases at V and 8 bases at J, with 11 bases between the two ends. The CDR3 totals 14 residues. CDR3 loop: CASSQDPGWEPQHF. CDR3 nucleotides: TGCGCCAGCAGCCAAGATCCGGGTTGGGAGCCCCAGCATTTT.

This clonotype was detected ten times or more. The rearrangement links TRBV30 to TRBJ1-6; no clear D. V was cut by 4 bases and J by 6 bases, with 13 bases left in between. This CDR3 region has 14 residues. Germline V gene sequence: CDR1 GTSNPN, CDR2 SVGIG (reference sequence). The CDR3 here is CAWNKVATNSPLHF. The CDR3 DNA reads TGTGCCTGGAACAAGGTTGCAACTAATTCACCCCTCCACTTT.

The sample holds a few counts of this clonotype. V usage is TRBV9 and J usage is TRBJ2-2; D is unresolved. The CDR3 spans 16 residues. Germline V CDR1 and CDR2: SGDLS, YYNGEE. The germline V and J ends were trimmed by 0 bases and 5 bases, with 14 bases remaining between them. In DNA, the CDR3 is TGTGCCAGCAGCGTAGGGGCCGGCTCAGGAACCGGGGAGCTGTTTTTT. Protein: CASSVGAGSGTGELFF.

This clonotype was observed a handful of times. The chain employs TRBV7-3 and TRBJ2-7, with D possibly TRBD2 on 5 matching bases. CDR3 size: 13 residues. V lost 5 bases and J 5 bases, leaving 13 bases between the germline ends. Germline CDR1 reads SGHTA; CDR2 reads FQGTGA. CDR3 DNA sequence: TGTGCCAGCAGCCGCTCCGCCGGGGACGAGCAGTACTTC. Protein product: CASSRSAGDEQYF.

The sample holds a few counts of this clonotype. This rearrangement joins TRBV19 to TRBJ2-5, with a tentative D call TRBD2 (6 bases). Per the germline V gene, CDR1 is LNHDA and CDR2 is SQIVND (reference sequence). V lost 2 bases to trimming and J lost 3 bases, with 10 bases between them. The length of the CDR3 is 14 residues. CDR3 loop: CASSILGGEETQYF. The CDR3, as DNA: TGTGCCAGTAGTATATTAGGCGGGGAAGAGACCCAGTACTTC.

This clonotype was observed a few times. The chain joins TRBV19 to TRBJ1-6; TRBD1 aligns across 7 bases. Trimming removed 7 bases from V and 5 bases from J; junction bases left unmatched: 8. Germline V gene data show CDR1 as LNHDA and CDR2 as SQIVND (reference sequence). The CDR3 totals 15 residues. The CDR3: CASNADRVDNSPLHF. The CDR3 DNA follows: TGTGCCAGTAACGCCGACAGGGTTGATAATTCACCCCTCCACTTT. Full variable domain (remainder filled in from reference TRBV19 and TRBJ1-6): DGGITQSPKYLFRKEGQNVTLSCEQNLNHDAMYWYRQDPGQGLRLIYYSQIVNDFQKGDIAEGYSVSREKKESFPLTVTSAQKNPTAFYLCASNADRVDNSPLHFGNGTRLTVT.

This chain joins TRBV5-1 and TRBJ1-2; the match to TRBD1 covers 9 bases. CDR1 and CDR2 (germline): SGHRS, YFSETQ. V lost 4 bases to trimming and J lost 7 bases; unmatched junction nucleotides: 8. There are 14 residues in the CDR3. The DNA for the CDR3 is TGCGCCAGCAGCAGGGACAGGGTTGAGTTTGGCTACACCTTC. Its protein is CASSRDRVEFGYTF.

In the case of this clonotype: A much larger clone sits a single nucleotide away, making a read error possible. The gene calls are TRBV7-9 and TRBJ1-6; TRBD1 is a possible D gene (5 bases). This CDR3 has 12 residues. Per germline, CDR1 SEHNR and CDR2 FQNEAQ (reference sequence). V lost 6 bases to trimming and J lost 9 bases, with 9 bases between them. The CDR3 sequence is CASSRGISPLHF. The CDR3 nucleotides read TGTGCCAGCAGTCGGGGGATTTCACCCCTCCACTTT.

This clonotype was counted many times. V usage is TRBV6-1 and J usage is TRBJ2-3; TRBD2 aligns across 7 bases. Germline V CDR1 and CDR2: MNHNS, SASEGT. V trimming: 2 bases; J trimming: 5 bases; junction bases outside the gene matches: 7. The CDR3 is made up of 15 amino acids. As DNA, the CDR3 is TGTGCCAGCAGTGAACGCCGCGGGGGATTAGATACGCAGTATTTT. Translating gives CASSERRGGLDTQYF.

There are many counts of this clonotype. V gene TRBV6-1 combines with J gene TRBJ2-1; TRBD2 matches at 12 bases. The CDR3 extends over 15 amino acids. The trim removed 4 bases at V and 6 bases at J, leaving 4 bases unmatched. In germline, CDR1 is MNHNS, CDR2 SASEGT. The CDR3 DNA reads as TGTGCCAGCAGTGTCACTAGCGGGGGGTCCAATGAGCAGTTCTTC. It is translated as CASSVTSGGSNEQFF.

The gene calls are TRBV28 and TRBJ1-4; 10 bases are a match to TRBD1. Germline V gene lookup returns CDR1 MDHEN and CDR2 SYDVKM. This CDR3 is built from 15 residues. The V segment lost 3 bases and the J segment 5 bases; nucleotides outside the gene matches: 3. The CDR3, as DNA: TGTGCCAGCAGTTTCTCGACAGGGGGCAATGAAAAACTGTTTTTT. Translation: CASSFSTGGNEKLFF.

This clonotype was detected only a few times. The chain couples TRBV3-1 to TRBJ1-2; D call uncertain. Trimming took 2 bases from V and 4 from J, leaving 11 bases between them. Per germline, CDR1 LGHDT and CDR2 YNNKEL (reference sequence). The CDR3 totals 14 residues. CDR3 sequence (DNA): TGTGCCAGCAGCCAATATGAAAGCGGCTATGGCTACACCTTC. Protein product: CASSQYESGYGYTF.

CDR3: CASSPWTGKPNEKLFF. DNA of the CDR3: TGTGCCAGCAGCCCATGGACAGGGAAACCTAATGAAAAACTGTTTTTT. This sequence joins TRBV14 and TRBJ1-4; 8 bases agree with TRBD1. V shed 4 bases and J 3 bases; nucleotides not matched to a gene: 7. The CDR3 length is 16 residues. Germline-derived CDR1 and CDR2 are SGHDN and FVKESK.

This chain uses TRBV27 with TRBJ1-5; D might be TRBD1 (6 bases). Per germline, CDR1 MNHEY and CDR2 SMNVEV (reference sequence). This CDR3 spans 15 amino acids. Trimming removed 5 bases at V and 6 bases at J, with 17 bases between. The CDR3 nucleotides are TGTGCCAGCAGTCCTCAACAGGGATTCGGTCAGCCCCAGCATTTT. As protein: CASSPQQGFGQPQHF.

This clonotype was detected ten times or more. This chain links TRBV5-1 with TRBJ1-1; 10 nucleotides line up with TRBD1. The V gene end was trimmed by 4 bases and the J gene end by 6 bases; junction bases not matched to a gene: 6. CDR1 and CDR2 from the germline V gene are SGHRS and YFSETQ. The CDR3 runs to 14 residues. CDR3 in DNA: TGCGCCAGCAGCCCCACGGGACAGGGGTCTGAAGCTTTCTTT. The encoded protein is CASSPTGQGSEAFF.